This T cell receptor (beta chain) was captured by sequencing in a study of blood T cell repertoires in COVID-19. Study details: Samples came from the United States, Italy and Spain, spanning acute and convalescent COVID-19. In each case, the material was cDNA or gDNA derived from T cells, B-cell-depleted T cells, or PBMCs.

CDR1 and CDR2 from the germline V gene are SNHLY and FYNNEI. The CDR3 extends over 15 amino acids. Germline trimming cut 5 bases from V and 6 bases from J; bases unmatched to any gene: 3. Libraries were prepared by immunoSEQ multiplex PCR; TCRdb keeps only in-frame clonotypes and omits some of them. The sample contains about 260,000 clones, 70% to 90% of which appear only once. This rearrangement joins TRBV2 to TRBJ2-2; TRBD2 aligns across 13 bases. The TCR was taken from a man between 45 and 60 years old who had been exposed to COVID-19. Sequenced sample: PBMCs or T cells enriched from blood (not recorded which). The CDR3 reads CASSRTSGGAGELFF. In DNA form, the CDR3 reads TGTGCCAGCAGTCGAACTAGCGGGGGGGCCGGGGAGCTGTTTTTT.